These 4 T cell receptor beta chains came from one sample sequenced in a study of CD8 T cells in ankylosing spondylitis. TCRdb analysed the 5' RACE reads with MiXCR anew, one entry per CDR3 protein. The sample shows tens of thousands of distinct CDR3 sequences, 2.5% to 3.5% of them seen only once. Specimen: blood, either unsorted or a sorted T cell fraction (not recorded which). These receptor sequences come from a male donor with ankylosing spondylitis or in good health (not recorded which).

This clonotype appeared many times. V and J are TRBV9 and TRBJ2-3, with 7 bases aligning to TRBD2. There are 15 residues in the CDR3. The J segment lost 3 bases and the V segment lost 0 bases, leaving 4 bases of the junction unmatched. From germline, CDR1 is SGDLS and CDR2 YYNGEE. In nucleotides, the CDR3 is TGTGCCAGCAGCGTAGCTGGTAGCGGGACAGATACGCAGTATTTT. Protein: CASSVAGSGTDTQYF.

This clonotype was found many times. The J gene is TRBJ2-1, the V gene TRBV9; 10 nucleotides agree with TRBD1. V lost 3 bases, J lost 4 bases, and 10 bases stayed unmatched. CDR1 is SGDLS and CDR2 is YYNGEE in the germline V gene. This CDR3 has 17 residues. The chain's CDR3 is CASSAGQGDTSYNEQFF. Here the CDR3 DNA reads TGTGCCAGCAGCGCCGGACAGGGGGACACAAGTTACAATGAGCAGTTCTTC.

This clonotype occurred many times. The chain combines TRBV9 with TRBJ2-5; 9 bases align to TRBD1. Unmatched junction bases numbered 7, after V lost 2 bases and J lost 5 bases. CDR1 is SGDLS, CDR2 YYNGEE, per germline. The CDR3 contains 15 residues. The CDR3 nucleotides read TGTGCCAGCAGCGTGGGACAGGGCCGATGGGAGACCCAGTACTTC. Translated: CASSVGQGRWETQYF. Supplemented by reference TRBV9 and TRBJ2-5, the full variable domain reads DSGVTQTPKHLITATGQRVTLRCSPRSGDLSVYWYQQSLDQGLQFLIQYYNGEERAKGNILERFSAQQFPDLHSELNLSSLELGDSALYFCASSVGQGRWETQYFGPGTRLLVL.

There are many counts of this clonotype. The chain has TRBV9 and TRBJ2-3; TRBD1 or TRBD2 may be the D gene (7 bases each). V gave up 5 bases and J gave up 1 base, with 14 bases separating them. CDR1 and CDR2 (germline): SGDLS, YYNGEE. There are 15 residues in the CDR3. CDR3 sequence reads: CASSQGGSRTDTQYF. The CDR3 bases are TGTGCCAGCAGTCAGGGGGGGAGCCGCACAGATACGCAGTATTTT.